Presented here are 30 T cell receptor beta chains from one specimen sequenced in a study of T cell changes during pregnancy in multiple sclerosis. Libraries were prepared by immunoSEQ multiplex PCR; TCRdb keeps only in-frame clonotypes and omits some of them. The sample yields roughly 89,000 clones, approximately 94% seen once. The source material was peripheral blood, sampled in the third trimester of pregnancy. Receptors were obtained from a female donor with multiple sclerosis, enrolled in a pregnancy study.

The chain uses TRBV19 and TRBJ1-5; 7 nucleotides align to TRBD1. Germline CDR1 is LNHDA and CDR2 is SQIVND (reference sequence). This CDR3 is 17 amino acids long. V gave up 3 bases and J gave up 0 bases; unmatched junction bases: 8. As DNA, the CDR3 is TGTGCCAGTAGTATCAGGGGGACGGGTTATAGCAATCAGCCCCAGCATTTT. As protein: CASSIRGTGYSNQPQHF.

The rearrangement joins TRBV11-2 to TRBJ1-4, with 11 nucleotides matching TRBD1. With 4 bases clipped from V and 7 bases from J, the junction kept 8 bases outside the gene matches. Germline V gene data show CDR1 as SGHAT and CDR2 as FQNNGV. The CDR3 is 16 residues long. CDR3 sequence: CASSSGQGVLGEKLFF. In DNA form, the CDR3 reads TGTGCCAGCAGCTCGGGACAGGGGGTTCTAGGTGAAAAACTGTTTTTT.

The chain has TRBV7-2 and TRBJ1-2, with 7 positions matching TRBD1. Germline V gene sequence: CDR1 SGHTA, CDR2 FQGNSA. Trimming removed 0 bases from V and 4 bases from J; junction bases left unmatched: 8. The CDR3 sequence is 16 residues long. Written as DNA, the CDR3 is TGTGCCAGCAGCTTAGCTCCGGGACAGCCAGTCTATGGCTACACCTTC. Amino acids: CASSLAPGQPVYGYTF.

The V call is TRBV6-5, the J call TRBJ1-6, with D tentatively TRBD1 (5 bases). The CDR3 extends over 12 amino acids. In germline, CDR1 is MNHEY, CDR2 SVGAGI. Trimming took 6 bases from V and 7 from J, leaving 7 bases between them. In nucleotides, the CDR3 is TGTGCCAGCAGCCAGGGAAATTCACCCCTCCACTTT. This gives the protein CASSQGNSPLHF.

The V and J genes are TRBV19 and TRBJ1-5, with D tentatively TRBD1 (6 bases). Trimming left V 3 bases short and J 4 bases short, with 31 bases between. The CDR3 is 21 residues long. Germline V gene data show CDR1 as LNHDA and CDR2 as SQIVND (reference sequence). The CDR3 loop reads CASSIDGTRSSNDRLNQPQHF. The CDR3 nucleotides are TGTGCCAGTAGTATCGATGGAACACGGTCGTCTAATGACAGGCTAAATCAGCCCCAGCATTTT.

The chain has TRBV27 and TRBJ2-1; the match to TRBD2 covers 8 bases. CDR3 length: 14 residues. CDR1 is MNHEY and CDR2 is SMNVEV in the germline V gene (reference sequence). The V gene end was trimmed by 6 bases and the J gene end by 9 bases; junction bases not matched to a gene: 10. DNA of the CDR3: TGTGCCAGCAGCCCTGGACTAGCTTGGGGTGAGCAGTTCTTC. Amino acids: CASSPGLAWGEQFF.

This sequence joins TRBV28 and TRBJ2-2, with D perhaps matching TRBD2 (6 bases). The length of the CDR3 is 16 residues. V was clipped by 4 bases and J by 6 bases, with 18 bases between them. Germline CDR1 reads MDHEN; CDR2 reads SYDVKM. As DNA, the CDR3 is TGTGCCAGCAGTTCCACCCAGGGACTGCCGGCCGGGGAGCTGTTTTTT. Protein sequence: CASSSTQGLPAGELFF. Full variable domain (missing parts from reference TRBV28 and TRBJ2-2): DVKVTQSSRYLVKRTGEKVFLECVQDMDHENMFWYRQDPGLGLRLIYFSYDVKMKEKGDIPEGYSVSREKKERFSLILESASTNQTSMYLCASSSTQGLPAGELFFGEGSRLTVL.

The rearrangement joins TRBV30 to TRBJ1-5, with 7 bases lining up with TRBD1. Trimming removed 0 bases from V and 5 bases from J; junction bases left unmatched: 1. CDR3 size: 13 residues. CDR1 and CDR2 from the germline V gene are GTSNPN and SVGIG (reference sequence). CDR3: CAWSVTGDQPQHF. The DNA of the CDR3 is TGTGCCTGGAGTGTTACAGGGGATCAGCCCCAGCATTTT. Complete variable domain (other parts from reference TRBV30 and TRBJ1-5): SQTIHQWPATLVQPVGSPLSLECTVEGTSNPNLYWYRQAAGRGLQLLFYSVGIGQISSEVPQNLSASRPQDRQFILSSKKLLLSDSGFYLCAWSVTGDQPQHFGDGTRLSIL.

This chain links TRBV19 with TRBJ2-3; weak D call: TRBD2 (6 bases). Trimming pared 7 bases from V and 4 bases from J, leaving 15 bases between. CDR1 and CDR2 (germline): LNHDA, SQIVND (reference sequence). The CDR3 sequence is 14 residues long. The CDR3 region is CASTRDLGADTQYF. The CDR3 bases are TGTGCCAGTACCAGGGACTTGGGGGCAGATACGCAGTATTTT.

This chain links TRBV5-1 with TRBJ2-5; D is undetermined. CDR1 is SGHRS and CDR2 is YFSETQ in the germline V gene. The CDR3 runs to 13 residues. Trimming stripped 0 bases from V and 5 bases from J, with 8 bases between. This chain's CDR3 is CASSLDNPETQYF. The CDR3 DNA is TGCGCCAGCAGCTTGGACAATCCGGAGACCCAGTACTTC. Filled out from reference TRBV5-1 and TRBJ2-5, the complete variable domain reads KAGVTQTPRYLIKTRGQQVTLSCSPISGHRSVSWYQQTPGQGLQFLFEYFSETQRNKGNFPGRFSGRQFSNSRSEMNVSTLELGDSALYLCASSLDNPETQYFGPGTRLLVL.

This clone was seen a single time. V and J are TRBV5-1 and TRBJ1-2, with 9 nucleotides matching TRBD1. The CDR3 contains 14 residues. J gave up 7 bases and V 6 bases, and 10 bases lay outside the gene matches. The germline V gene encodes CDR1 SGHRS and CDR2 YFSETQ. Written as DNA, the CDR3 is TGCGCCAGCAACACAGGGGGCAGCTCTGGTGGCTACACCTTC. This sequence encodes CASNTGGSSGGYTF.

CDR3 protein: CASSKREGGTQYF. The CDR3 DNA follows: TGTGCCAGCAGCAAGCGGGAGGGCGGGACCCAGTACTTC. This chain joins TRBV7-2 and TRBJ2-5, with 10 bases lining up with TRBD2. Germline V lookup: CDR1 SGHTA, CDR2 FQGNSA. The V and J ends lost 5 bases and 7 bases, in that order; junction bases with no gene match: 4. The CDR3 runs 13 residues.

The V call is TRBV5-6, the J call TRBJ2-1; no clear D gene. This CDR3 is built from 14 residues. Germline CDR1 reads SGHDT; CDR2 reads YYEEEE. V was pared by 1 base and J by 5 bases, with 10 bases between. CDR3 amino acids: CASSLIGQDNEQFF. The CDR3 DNA follows: TGTGCCAGCAGCTTGATTGGGCAGGACAATGAGCAGTTCTTC. The entire variable domain, with the rest obtained from reference TRBV5-6 and TRBJ2-1, is as follows: DAGVTQSPTHLIKTRGQQVTLRCSPKSGHDTVSWYQQALGQGPQFIFQYYEEEERQRGNFPDRFSGHQFPNYSSELNVNALLLGDSALYLCASSLIGQDNEQFFGPGTRLTVL.

J is TRBJ2-7 and V is TRBV6-5; D may be TRBD1 (6 bases). The ends were cut back, 5 bases at V and 6 bases at J, with 11 bases in the middle. CDR1 and CDR2 (germline): MNHEY, SVGAGI. The CDR3 is 12 residues long. CDR3: CASSLTGSEQYF. CDR3 coding DNA: TGTGCCAGCAGTCTAACAGGGTCCGAGCAGTACTTC.

The chain employs TRBV7-9 and TRBJ2-3; 7 bases align to TRBD2. This CDR3 spans 15 amino acids. Germline trimming cut 3 bases from V and 0 bases from J; bases unmatched to any gene: 3. CDR1 and CDR2 (germline): SEHNR, FQNEAQ (reference sequence). CDR3 sequence: CASSFRDYSTDTQYF. CDR3 DNA: TGTGCCAGCAGCTTCAGGGACTACAGCACAGATACGCAGTATTTT.

This chain joins TRBV6-6 and TRBJ2-7; 9 bases agree with TRBD1. The CDR3 covers 11 residues. CDR1 MNHNY and CDR2 SVGAGI come from the germline V gene (reference sequence). V dropped 10 bases and J dropped 5; count of bases not matched to a gene: 3. The chain's CDR3 is CAIRQGDEQYF. The CDR3 DNA reads TGTGCCATAAGACAGGGGGACGAGCAGTACTTC.

The chain uses TRBV29-1 and TRBJ2-7; D call uncertain. The germline V gene encodes CDR1 SQVTM and CDR2 ANQGSEA. This CDR3 is 11 amino acids long. V shed 5 bases and J shed 6 bases, with 11 bases lying between them. As DNA, the CDR3 is TGCAGCGTTAAGAGCCCCGGCGAGCAGTACTTC. Translated: CSVKSPGEQYF.

The chain joins TRBV28 to TRBJ2-7, with D possibly matching TRBD2 (6 bases). Per germline, CDR1 MDHEN and CDR2 SYDVKM. Trimming pared 8 bases from V and 4 bases from J, leaving 24 bases between. The CDR3 is made up of 16 amino acids. DNA for the CDR3: TGTGCCAGCCTACCGGATCGGAGGGAAGCCACTTACGAGCAGTACTTC. It specifies CASLPDRREATYEQYF. Filled out from reference TRBV28 and TRBJ2-7, the complete variable domain reads DVKVTQSSRYLVKRTGEKVFLECVQDMDHENMFWYRQDPGLGLRLIYFSYDVKMKEKGDIPEGYSVSREKKERFSLILESASTNQTSMYLCASLPDRREATYEQYFGPGTRLTVT.

The V and J genes are TRBV19 and TRBJ2-7; a weak D match, TRBD2 (6 bases). CDR1 and CDR2 from the germline V gene are LNHDA and SQIVND (reference sequence). Trimming cost V 8 bases and J 5 bases, with 19 bases left between them. The CDR3 is 14 amino acids. The CDR3 DNA is TGTGCCAGTGGTTCTGCGGGAATTGAGAACGAGCAGTACTTC. Translation gives CASGSAGIENEQYF.

This chain connects TRBV27 to TRBJ1-5; tentative D call: TRBD1 (6 bases). Germline V gene lookup returns CDR1 MNHEY and CDR2 SMNVEV (reference sequence). The CDR3 is made up of 15 amino acids. Trimming cost V 3 bases and J 0 bases, with 9 bases left between them. This CDR3 reads CASSFTGYSNQPQHF. In nucleotides, the CDR3 is TGTGCCAGCAGTTTTACAGGGTATAGCAATCAGCCCCAGCATTTT.

The CDR3 spells CASSMGTSNEQFF. For the CDR3, the DNA is TGTGCCAGTAGTATGGGGACTAGTAATGAGCAGTTCTTC. The genes are TRBV19 and TRBJ2-1, with TRBD2 identical over 8 bases. With 3 bases clipped from V and 7 bases from J, the junction kept 2 bases outside the gene matches. The length of the CDR3 is 13 residues. In germline, CDR1 is LNHDA, CDR2 SQIVND (reference sequence).

The chain couples TRBV28 to TRBJ2-2; the D gene is possibly TRBD1 (5 bases). The germline V gene has CDR1 MDHEN and CDR2 SYDVKM. The CDR3 extends over 13 amino acids. Trimming cost V 1 base and J 7 bases, with 7 bases left between them. The CDR3 DNA is TGTGCCAGCAGTTTATATCAGGGCGGGGAGCTGTTTTTT. It yields the protein CASSLYQGGELFF.

The chain is built from TRBV5-1 and TRBJ2-7; 9 bases are shared with TRBD1. Unmatched junction bases numbered 14, after V lost 5 bases and J lost 2 bases. This CDR3 region has 17 residues. Per germline, CDR1 SGHRS and CDR2 YFSETQ. The chain's CDR3 is CASRLKIRDRVTYEQYF. CDR3 DNA sequence: TGCGCCAGCAGATTAAAAATCCGGGACAGGGTAACCTACGAGCAGTACTTC.

The rearrangement joins TRBV4-1 to TRBJ2-7; possibly TRBD1 for D (6 bases). There are 15 residues in the CDR3. The germline CDR1 and CDR2 sequences are MGHRA and YSYEKL. The V end lost 1 base, the J end lost 1 base, and 11 bases lay between the germline ends. DNA for the CDR3: TGCGCCAGCAGCCAAGCAGGGGACCTATCCTACGAGCAGTACTTC. It specifies CASSQAGDLSYEQYF.

The chain has TRBV27 and TRBJ2-7, with 12 bases identical to TRBD2. The J segment lost 2 bases and the V segment lost 3 bases, leaving 5 bases of the junction unmatched. Looked up from germline, CDR1 is MNHEY and CDR2 is SMNVEV (reference sequence). CDR3 length: 16 residues. CDR3 in DNA: TGTGCCAGCAGTTTTACCCTAGCGGGAGGGCCCTACGAGCAGTACTTC. Encoded protein: CASSFTLAGGPYEQYF.

The rearrangement uses TRBV29-1 and TRBJ2-2; D possibly corresponds to TRBD1 (6 bases). Germline V gives CDR1 SQVTM, CDR2 ANQGSEA. The ends were cut back, 6 bases at V and 0 bases at J, with 14 bases in the middle. The CDR3 length is 15 residues. CDR3 protein: CSVIRGTSNTGELFF. For the CDR3, the DNA is TGCAGCGTAATCCGTGGGACATCGAACACCGGGGAGCTGTTTTTT.

The CDR3 region has the DNA TGTGCTAGTGGTCCACCGGGACAGGGAATTACTGGAAACACCATATATTTT. As protein: CASGPPGQGITGNTIYF. V and J are TRBV12-5 and TRBJ1-3, with 9 bases fitting TRBD1. The ends lost 5 bases at V and 2 bases at J; junction bases unmatched: 10. This CDR3 spans 17 amino acids. Germline CDR1 is LGHNT and CDR2 is FRNRAP.

The chain has TRBV5-1 and TRBJ2-1; 9 bases map to TRBD2. The CDR3 contains 16 residues. V trimming: 3 bases; J trimming: 4 bases; junction bases outside the gene matches: 8. Per the germline V gene, CDR1 is SGHRS and CDR2 is YFSETQ. CDR3 residues: CASSSQAGGVYNEQFF. The CDR3 DNA is TGCGCCAGCAGCTCCCAAGCGGGAGGCGTTTACAATGAGCAGTTCTTC. Looking up the rest from reference TRBV5-1 and TRBJ2-1 gives the full variable domain: KAGVTQTPRYLIKTRGQQVTLSCSPISGHRSVSWYQQTPGQGLQFLFEYFSETQRNKGNFPGRFSGRQFSNSRSEMNVSTLELGDSALYLCASSSQAGGVYNEQFFGPGTRLTVL.

The chain links TRBV6-1 to TRBJ2-3; TRBD2 matches 8 bases. The CDR3 is 16 residues long. The germline CDR1 and CDR2 sequences are MNHNS and SASEGT. The V segment lost 0 bases and the J segment 1 base; nucleotides outside the gene matches: 3. CDR3 amino acids: CASSEARAGGTDTQYF. CDR3 nucleotides: TGTGCCAGCAGTGAAGCCCGAGCGGGAGGCACAGATACGCAGTATTTT.

The rearrangement links TRBV2 to TRBJ2-3; 8 bases align to TRBD2. The CDR3 runs to 15 residues. J lost 5 bases, V lost 7 bases, and 11 bases had no gene match. Germline V CDR1 and CDR2: SNHLY, FYNNEI. For the CDR3, the DNA is TGTGCCAGCAAGTACAGCGGGAGATTCAAAGATACGCAGTATTTT. Its translation is CASKYSGRFKDTQYF.